What follows describes a single T cell receptor beta chain. Its antigen is not identified. This entry is derived from a study of CD8 T cells in ankylosing spondylitis. Findings of the study overall: Some of the motif variants had earlier been found in reactive arthritis patients' fluid and blood. Ankylosing spondylitis blood appeared to carry a characteristic TCR beta motif of eight or nine highly homologous variants. Reportedly, matched ankylosing spondylitis synovial fluid was significantly enriched for disease-linked clones.

In making TCR beta libraries, quantitative 5'-RACE with molecular barcodes was used. From the 5' RACE reads, TCRdb called clonotypes with MiXCR, one entry per CDR3 protein. The profile shows more than 600,000 distinct CDR3 sequences, 19% of them singletons. Germline V gene lookup returns CDR1 SGHKS and CDR2 YYEKEE (reference sequence). The CDR3 sequence is 14 residues long. Trimming cost V 4 bases and J 5 bases; bases outside gene matches: 9. The clonotype comes from a male donor with ankylosing spondylitis. The sequencing sample was made of blood, either unsorted or a sorted T cell fraction (not recorded which). The gene calls are TRBV5-5 and TRBJ2-7; 7 positions match TRBD1. The CDR3 sequence: CASSAPGQINEQYF. The CDR3 DNA sequence: TGTGCCAGCAGCGCCCCGGGACAGATCAACGAGCAGTACTTC. The full variable domain, in which reference TRBV5-5 and TRBJ2-7 provide the parts outside the CDR3, is DAGVTQSPTHLIKTRGQQVTLRCSPISGHKSVSWYQQVLGQGPQFIFQYYEKEERGRGNFPDRFSARQFPNYSSELNVNALLLGDSALYLCASSAPGQINEQYFGPGTRLTVT.